These T cell receptor beta chains were read from a single sample in a study of blood T cell repertoires in COVID-19. Sequencing was performed with immunoSEQ multiplex PCR; in TCRdb, only in-frame clones are kept and a portion is missing. The sample yields fewer than 250,000 clones, approximately 83% seen once. Sequencing was done on a sample of PBMCs or T cells enriched from blood (not recorded which). The receptors derive from a woman aged 35 to 49 who had been exposed to COVID-19. Both conserved end residues are part of each CDR3. Each record gives: J gene, D gene, clone size, V gene, CDR3 protein, CDR3 DNA. D genes are given only for firm matches. Only part of the rows carry a size: once, few, many, or a class if the clone is expanded.

TRBJ1-1,TRBD1,-,TRBV11-1,CASSPGQPNTEAFF,TGTGCCAGCAGCCCGGGACAGCCTAACACTGAAGCTTTCTTT
TRBJ1-2,-,-,TRBV5-1,CASSLSGEDGYTF,TGCGCCAGCAGCTTAAGCGGGGAGGATGGCTACACCTTC
TRBJ2-1,-,once,TRBV7-3,CASSLTSSHEQFF,TGTGCCAGCAGCCTTACTAGTTCCCATGAGCAGTTCTTC
TRBJ1-4,-,-,TRBV19,CASIRSGEEKLFF,TGTGCCAGTATAAGGTCAGGGGAAGAAAAACTGTTTTTT
TRBJ2-5,TRBD2,-,TRBV4-2,CASSPLTSGGRETQYF,TGTGCCAGCAGCCCCCTTACTAGCGGGGGAAGGGAGACCCAGTACTTC
TRBJ1-1,-,-,TRBV7-2,CASSSRTDGGRGGAFF,TGTGCCAGCAGCTCCCGGACAGACGGTGGGAGAGGCGGAGCTTTCTTT
TRBJ2-7,-,few,TRBV6-6,CASSYSGEGEYREQYF,TGTGCCAGCAGTTACTCGGGGGAGGGGGAGTACCGGGAGCAGTACTTC
TRBJ2-5,TRBD2,-,TRBV5-8,CASSLVSGGVETQYF,TGTGCCAGCAGCTTGGTTAGCGGGGGAGTAGAGACCCAGTACTTC
TRBJ1-1,-,-,TRBV15,CATSTHPIGAWTEAFF,TGTGCCACCAGCACCCACCCCATAGGGGCCTGGACTGAAGCTTTCTTT
TRBJ2-2,TRBD2,-,TRBV9,CASSEGLASSLSGELFF,TGTGCCAGCAGCGAAGGACTAGCGAGTTCTTTATCCGGGGAGCTGTTTTTT
TRBJ2-3,TRBD2,-,TRBV12-5,CASGFGTSGGPDTQYF,TGTGCTAGTGGTTTTGGGACTAGCGGGGGGCCAGATACGCAGTATTTT
TRBJ2-1,TRBD1,-,TRBV11-2,CASTEHRDSYNEQFF,TGTGCCAGCACCGAACACCGGGACAGTTACAATGAGCAGTTCTTC
TRBJ1-6,-,-,TRBV2,CASREDIHSPLHF,TGTGCCAGCAGAGAGGACATCCATTCACCCCTCCACTTT
TRBJ2-7,-,-,TRBV29-1,CSVGGDNSYEQYF,TGCAGCGTTGGTGGGGACAATAGCTACGAGCAGTACTTC
TRBJ1-1,-,-,TRBV3-1/TRBV3-2,CASSKSGRGNTEAFF,TGTGCCAGCAGCAAAAGCGGCAGGGGGAACACTGAAGCTTTCTTT
TRBJ2-2,-,-,TRBV5-1,CASSLGRDSAPGELFF,TGCGCCAGCAGCTTGGGCCGGGACTCAGCCCCCGGGGAGCTGTTTTTT
TRBJ2-7,-,-,TRBV5-4,CASSWGLGYEQYF,TGTGCCAGCAGCTGGGGACTGGGCTACGAGCAGTACTTC
TRBJ2-1,-,once,TRBV11-1,CASSMDSYNEQFF,TGTGCCAGCAGCATGGACAGCTACAATGAGCAGTTCTTC
TRBJ1-3,TRBD1,-,TRBV2,CAKQMETGTGTIYF,TGTGCCAAGCAAATGGAGACAGGGACGGGGACCATATATTTT
TRBJ2-1,-,once,TRBV6-5,CASTQTAYNEQFF,TGTGCCAGCACCCAGACAGCCTACAATGAGCAGTTCTTC
TRBJ1-3,-,-,TRBV19,CASSISAAGNTIYF,TGTGCCAGTAGTATCTCCGCGGCTGGAAACACCATATATTTT
TRBJ1-1,-,once,TRBV27,CASSFELGGTTEAFF,TGTGCCAGCAGTTTCGAACTGGGCGGGACCACTGAAGCTTTCTTT
TRBJ2-3,TRBD1,once,TRBV10-3,CAISEGPGTGRSTDTQYF,TGTGCCATCAGTGAAGGACCTGGGACAGGTAGGAGCACAGATACGCAGTATTTT
TRBJ1-1,TRBD1,-,TRBV6-6,CASSFRPDRGDTEAFF,TGTGCCAGCAGTTTCCGCCCGGACAGGGGGGACACTGAAGCTTTCTTT
TRBJ2-3,TRBD2,-,TRBV2,CASKRGGGSSLGAADTQYF,TGTGCCAGCAAGCGTGGCGGGGGGTCGTCTTTGGGTGCCGCAGATACGCAGTATTTT
TRBJ1-2,-,-,TRBV28,CASTGETHYGYTF,TGTGCCAGCACTGGGGAGACCCACTATGGCTACACCTTC
TRBJ2-4,-,-,TRBV5-4,CASSSLQGEDIQYF,TGTGCCAGCAGCTCCCTCCAGGGGGAGGACATTCAGTACTTC
TRBJ1-6,TRBD1,-,TRBV10-3,CAIRTGTGESPLHF,TGTGCCATCAGGACCGGGACAGGGGAGTCACCCCTCCACTTT
TRBJ1-1,TRBD1,once,TRBV27,CASSPGTGWDTEAFF,TGTGCCAGCAGTCCCGGGACAGGGTGGGACACTGAAGCTTTCTTT
TRBJ2-5,TRBD1,-,TRBV5-6,CASSLPGTDSQETQYF,TGTGCCAGCAGCCTCCCCGGGACAGATTCCCAAGAGACCCAGTACTTC
TRBJ1-1,-,once,TRBV18,CASSPSPGRNTEAFF,TGTGCCAGCTCACCGAGTCCAGGGCGAAACACTGAAGCTTTCTTT
TRBJ1-1,TRBD1,-,TRBV5-4,CASSRGGQGNTEAFF,TGTGCCAGCAGCCGGGGGGGACAGGGGAACACTGAAGCTTTCTTT
TRBJ2-2,-,-,TRBV4-3,CASSQDITRAGELFF,TGCGCCAGCAGCCAAGATATTACGAGAGCCGGGGAGCTGTTTTTT
TRBJ1-2,-,-,TRBV5-4,CASSLGAGGYTF,TGTGCCAGCAGCTTGGGCGCGGGGGGCTACACCTTC
TRBJ2-2,TRBD1,few,TRBV5-4,CASSLGQGINTGELFF,TGTGCCAGCAGCCTCGGACAGGGGATTAACACCGGGGAGCTGTTTTTT
TRBJ2-3,TRBD2,-,TRBV5-4,CASTGRTSVTDTQYF,TGTGCCAGCACCGGAAGGACTAGCGTCACAGATACGCAGTATTTT
TRBJ1-5,-,-,TRBV7-6,CASSQEVGLDQPQHF,TGTGCCAGCAGCCAGGAGGTGGGATTGGATCAGCCCCAGCATTTT
TRBJ2-7,-,few,TRBV11-2,CASSFQGHEQYF,TGTGCCAGCAGCTTTCAGGGCCACGAGCAGTACTTC
TRBJ1-1,-,-,TRBV5-1,CASSLGSRAYTEAFF,TGCGCCAGCAGCTTGGGCTCCAGGGCTTACACTGAAGCTTTCTTT
TRBJ2-5,TRBD2,-,TRBV5-4,CASSFGTSGGTRAQYF,TGTGCCAGCAGCTTCGGGACTAGCGGGGGGACAAGGGCCCAGTACTTC
TRBJ1-1,-,-,TRBV7-6,CASSLANGGEAFF,TGTGCCAGCAGCTTAGCGAACGGTGGTGAAGCTTTCTTT
TRBJ1-1,TRBD1,-,TRBV18,CASSAGQGEANTEAFF,TGTGCCAGCTCAGCCGGACAGGGGGAGGCGAACACTGAAGCTTTCTTT